This T cell receptor (beta chain) was obtained from a study of T cell responses to AZD1222 COVID-19 vaccine. Study overall: Pooling of second doses given at about 4 or about 12 weeks was done.

Study-wide points: Seropositive status at baseline applied to only a handful of AZD1222 recipients. White British ancestry dominated among donors, who included more females, and clonal diversity was possibly underestimated.

Concerning this clone: Its antigen is currently unknown.

Only in-frame clones appear in the TCRdb table, and some are missing; sequencing was by immunoSEQ multiplex PCR. The sample shows about 120,000 clones, more than 85% of them seen only once. With 0 bases removed from V and 7 bases from J, the gap between germline ends came to 19 bases. The CDR3 is made up of 16 amino acids. In germline, CDR1 is SGHRS, CDR2 YFSETQ. The rearrangement joins TRBV5-1 to TRBJ1-2; tentative D call: TRBD1 (5 bases). Material: peripheral blood, obtained on day 0 of AZD1222 vaccination. The clonotype originates from an adult in good health. This chain's CDR3 is CASSLAPLTVPRGYTF. DNA for the CDR3: TGCGCCAGCAGCTTGGCTCCTTTGACAGTGCCCCGTGGCTACACCTTC.